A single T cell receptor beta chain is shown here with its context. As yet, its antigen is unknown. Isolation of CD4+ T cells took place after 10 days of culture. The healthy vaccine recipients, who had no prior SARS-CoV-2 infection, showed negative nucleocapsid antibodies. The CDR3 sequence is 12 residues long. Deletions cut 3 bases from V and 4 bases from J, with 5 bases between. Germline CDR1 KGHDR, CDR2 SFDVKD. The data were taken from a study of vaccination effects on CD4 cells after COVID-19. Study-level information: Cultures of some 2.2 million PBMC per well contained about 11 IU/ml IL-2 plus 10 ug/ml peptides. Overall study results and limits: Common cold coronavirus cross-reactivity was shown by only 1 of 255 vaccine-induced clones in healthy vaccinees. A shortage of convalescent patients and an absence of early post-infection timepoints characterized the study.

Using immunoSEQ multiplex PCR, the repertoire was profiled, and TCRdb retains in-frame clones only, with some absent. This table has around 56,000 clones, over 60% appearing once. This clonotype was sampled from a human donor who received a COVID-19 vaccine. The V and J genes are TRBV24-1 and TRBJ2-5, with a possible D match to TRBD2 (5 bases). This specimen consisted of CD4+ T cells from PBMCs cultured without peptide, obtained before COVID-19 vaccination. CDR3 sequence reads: CATSDEGETQYF. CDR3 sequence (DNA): TGTGCCACCAGTGATGAGGGAGAGACCCAGTACTTC.